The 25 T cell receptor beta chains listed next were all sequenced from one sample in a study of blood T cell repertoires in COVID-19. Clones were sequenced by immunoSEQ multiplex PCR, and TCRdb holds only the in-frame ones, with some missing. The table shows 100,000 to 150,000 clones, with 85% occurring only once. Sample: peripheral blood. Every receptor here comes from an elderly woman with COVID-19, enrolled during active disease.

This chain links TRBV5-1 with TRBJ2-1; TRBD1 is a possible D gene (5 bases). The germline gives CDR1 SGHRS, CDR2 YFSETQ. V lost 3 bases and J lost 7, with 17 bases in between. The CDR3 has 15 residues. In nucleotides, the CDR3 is TGCGCCAGCAGCTCCCAGGGTAATCTAGGGAATGAGCAGTTCTTC. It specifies CASSSQGNLGNEQFF.

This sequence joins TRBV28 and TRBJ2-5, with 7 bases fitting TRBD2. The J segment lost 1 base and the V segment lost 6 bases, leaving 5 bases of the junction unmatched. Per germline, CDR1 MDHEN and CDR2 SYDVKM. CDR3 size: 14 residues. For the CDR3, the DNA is TGTGCCAGCAGCCATGGGACTACCCAAGAGACCCAGTACTTC. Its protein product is CASSHGTTQETQYF.

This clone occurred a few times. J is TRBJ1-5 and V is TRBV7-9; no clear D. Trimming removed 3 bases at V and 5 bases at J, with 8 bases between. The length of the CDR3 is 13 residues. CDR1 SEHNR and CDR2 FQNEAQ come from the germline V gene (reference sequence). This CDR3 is CASSFRGDQPQHF. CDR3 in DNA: TGTGCCAGCAGCTTTCGCGGGGATCAGCCCCAGCATTTT.

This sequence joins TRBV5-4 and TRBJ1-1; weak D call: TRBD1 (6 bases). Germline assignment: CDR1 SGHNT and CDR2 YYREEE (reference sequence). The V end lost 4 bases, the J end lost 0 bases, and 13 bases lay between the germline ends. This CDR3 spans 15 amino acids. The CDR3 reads CASSGGGAVNTEAFF. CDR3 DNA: TGTGCCAGCAGCGGCGGGGGGGCCGTGAACACTGAAGCTTTCTTT.

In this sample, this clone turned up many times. CDR3 protein: CASSYGTSPYEQYF. The CDR3 DNA sequence: TGTGCCAGCAGTTACGGGACTAGTCCCTACGAGCAGTACTTC. The chain employs TRBV6-6 and TRBJ2-7, with 8 positions matching TRBD2. After removal of 2 bases from V and 2 bases from J, the junction contained 2 bases not matched to a gene. In germline, CDR1 is MNHNY, CDR2 SVGAGI (reference sequence). This CDR3 spans 14 amino acids.

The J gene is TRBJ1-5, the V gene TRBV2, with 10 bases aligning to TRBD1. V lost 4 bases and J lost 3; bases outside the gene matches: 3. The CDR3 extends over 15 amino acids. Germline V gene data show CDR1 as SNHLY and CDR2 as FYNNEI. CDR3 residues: CASSAGTGDNQPQHF. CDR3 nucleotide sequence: TGTGCCAGCAGTGCCGGGACAGGGGACAATCAGCCCCAGCATTTT.

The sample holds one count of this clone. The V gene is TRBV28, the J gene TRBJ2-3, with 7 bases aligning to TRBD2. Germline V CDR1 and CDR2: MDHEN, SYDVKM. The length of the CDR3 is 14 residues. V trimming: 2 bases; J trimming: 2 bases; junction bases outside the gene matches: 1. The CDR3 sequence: CASSLSGDTDTQYF. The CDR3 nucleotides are TGTGCCAGCAGTTTAAGCGGGGACACAGATACGCAGTATTTT.

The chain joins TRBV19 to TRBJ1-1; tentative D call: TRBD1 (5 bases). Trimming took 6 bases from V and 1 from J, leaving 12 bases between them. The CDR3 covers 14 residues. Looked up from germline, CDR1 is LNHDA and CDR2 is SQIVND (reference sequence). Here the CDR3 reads CASRKNDRNTEAFF. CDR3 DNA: TGTGCCAGTAGAAAAAACGACAGGAACACTGAAGCTTTCTTT. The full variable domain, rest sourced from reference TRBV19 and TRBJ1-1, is DGGITQSPKYLFRKEGQNVTLSCEQNLNHDAMYWYRQDPGQGLRLIYYSQIVNDFQKGDIAEGYSVSREKKESFPLTVTSAQKNPTAFYLCASRKNDRNTEAFFGQGTRLTVV.

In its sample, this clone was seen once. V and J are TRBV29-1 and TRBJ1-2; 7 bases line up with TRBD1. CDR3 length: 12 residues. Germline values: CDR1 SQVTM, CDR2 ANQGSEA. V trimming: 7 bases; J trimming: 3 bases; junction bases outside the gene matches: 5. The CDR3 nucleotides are TGCAGCGCCGGACAGGTGGACTATGGCTACACCTTC. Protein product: CSAGQVDYGYTF.

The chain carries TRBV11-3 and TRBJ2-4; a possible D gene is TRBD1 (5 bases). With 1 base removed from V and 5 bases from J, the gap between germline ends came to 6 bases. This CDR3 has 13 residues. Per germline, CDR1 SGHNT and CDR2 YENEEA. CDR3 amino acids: CASSLGRENIQYF. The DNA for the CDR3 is TGTGCCAGCAGCTTAGGCAGGGAAAACATTCAGTACTTC.

In nucleotides, the CDR3 is TGTGCCACCAGCAGAGATGGTGGCAGGGGCGCCGCGGCTTTCTTT. This sequence encodes CATSRDGGRGAAAFF. The chain has TRBV15 and TRBJ1-1; weak D call: TRBD1 (6 bases). The CDR3 extends over 15 amino acids. The germline V and J ends were trimmed by 0 bases and 11 bases, with 19 bases remaining between them. CDR1 is LNHNV, CDR2 YYDKDF, per germline (reference sequence).

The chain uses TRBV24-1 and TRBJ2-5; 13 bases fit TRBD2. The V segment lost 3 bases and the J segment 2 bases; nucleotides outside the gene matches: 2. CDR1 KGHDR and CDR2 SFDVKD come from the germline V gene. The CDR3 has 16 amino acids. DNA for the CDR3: TGTGCCACCAGTGATAGGGGACTAGCGGGGCAAGAGACCCAGTACTTC. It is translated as CATSDRGLAGQETQYF.

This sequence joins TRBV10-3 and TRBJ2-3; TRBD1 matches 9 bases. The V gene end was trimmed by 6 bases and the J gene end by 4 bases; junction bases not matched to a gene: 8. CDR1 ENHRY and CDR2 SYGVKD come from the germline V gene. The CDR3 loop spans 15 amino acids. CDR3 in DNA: TGTGCCATCAGCCCGTTACAGGGGGCCGCAGATACGCAGTATTTT. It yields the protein CAISPLQGAADTQYF.

Here the CDR3 reads CASSPQTVNTEAFF. In DNA, the CDR3 is TGTGCCAGCTCACCACAAACGGTGAACACTGAAGCTTTCTTT. The J gene is TRBJ1-1, the V gene TRBV18, with no clear D. V dropped 1 base and J dropped 0 bases, with 6 bases sitting between them. Germline CDR1 is KGHSH and CDR2 is LQKENI. The CDR3 extends over 14 amino acids. Full variable domain (missing parts from reference TRBV18 and TRBJ1-1): NAGVMQNPRHLVRRRGQEARLRCSPMKGHSHVYWYRQLPEEGLKFMVYLQKENIIDESGMPKERFSAEFPKEGPSILRIQQVVRGDSAAYFCASSPQTVNTEAFFGQGTRLTVV.

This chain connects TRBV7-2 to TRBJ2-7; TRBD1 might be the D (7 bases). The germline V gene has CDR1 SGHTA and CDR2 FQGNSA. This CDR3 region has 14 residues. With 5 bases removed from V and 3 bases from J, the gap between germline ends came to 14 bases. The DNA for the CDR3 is TGTGCCAGCAGCGCGGGACAGAACCACTACGAGCAGTACTTC. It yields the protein CASSAGQNHYEQYF.

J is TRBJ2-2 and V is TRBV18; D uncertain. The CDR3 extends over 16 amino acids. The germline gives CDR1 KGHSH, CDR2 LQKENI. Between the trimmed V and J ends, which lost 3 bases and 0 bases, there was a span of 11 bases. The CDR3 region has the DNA TGTGCCAGCTCACCCTTTGAGCTTTCGAACACCGGGGAGCTGTTTTTT. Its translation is CASSPFELSNTGELFF.

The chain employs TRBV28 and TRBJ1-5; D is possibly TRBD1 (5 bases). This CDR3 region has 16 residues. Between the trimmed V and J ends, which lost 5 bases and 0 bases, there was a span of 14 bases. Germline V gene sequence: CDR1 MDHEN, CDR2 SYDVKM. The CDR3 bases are TGTGCCAGCAGTCTCGGGGGGAGGGGTAGCAATCAGCCCCAGCATTTT. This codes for CASSLGGRGSNQPQHF.

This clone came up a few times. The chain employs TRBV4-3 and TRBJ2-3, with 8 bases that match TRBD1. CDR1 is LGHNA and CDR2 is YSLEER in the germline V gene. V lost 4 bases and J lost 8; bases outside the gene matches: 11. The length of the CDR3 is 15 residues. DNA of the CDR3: TGCGCCAGCAGCCCAGCAGGGGGCACAGATGGTACGCAGTATTTT. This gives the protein CASSPAGGTDGTQYF.

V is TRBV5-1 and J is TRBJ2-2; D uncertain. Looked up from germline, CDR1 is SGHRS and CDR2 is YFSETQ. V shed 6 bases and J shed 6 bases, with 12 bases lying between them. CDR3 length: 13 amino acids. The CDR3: CASNEDLAGELFF. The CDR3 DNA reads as TGCGCCAGCAACGAGGATTTGGCCGGGGAGCTGTTTTTT.

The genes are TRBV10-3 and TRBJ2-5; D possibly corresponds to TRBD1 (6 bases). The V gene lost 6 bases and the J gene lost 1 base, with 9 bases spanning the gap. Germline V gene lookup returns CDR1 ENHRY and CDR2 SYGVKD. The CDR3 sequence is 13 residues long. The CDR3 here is CAISQGTQETQYF. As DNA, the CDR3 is TGTGCCATCAGCCAGGGGACCCAAGAGACCCAGTACTTC.

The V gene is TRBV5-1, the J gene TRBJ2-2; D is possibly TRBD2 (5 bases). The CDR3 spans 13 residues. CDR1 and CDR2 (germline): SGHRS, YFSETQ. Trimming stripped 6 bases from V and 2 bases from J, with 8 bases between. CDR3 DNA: TGCGCCAGCAAAGCGGACAACACCGGGGAGCTGTTTTTT. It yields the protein CASKADNTGELFF.

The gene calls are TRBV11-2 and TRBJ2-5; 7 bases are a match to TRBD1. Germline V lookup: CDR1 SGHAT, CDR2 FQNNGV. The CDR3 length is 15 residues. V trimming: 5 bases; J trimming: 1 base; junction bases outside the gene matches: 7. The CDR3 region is CASSQQTGRQETQYF. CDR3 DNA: TGTGCCAGCAGCCAGCAGACAGGGCGCCAAGAGACCCAGTACTTC.

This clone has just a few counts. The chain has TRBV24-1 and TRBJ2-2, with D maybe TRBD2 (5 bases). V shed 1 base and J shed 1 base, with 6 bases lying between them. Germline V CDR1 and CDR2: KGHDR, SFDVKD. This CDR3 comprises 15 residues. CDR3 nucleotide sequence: TGTGCCACCAGTGATTTCCGGGAGAACACCGGGGAGCTGTTTTTT. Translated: CATSDFRENTGELFF.

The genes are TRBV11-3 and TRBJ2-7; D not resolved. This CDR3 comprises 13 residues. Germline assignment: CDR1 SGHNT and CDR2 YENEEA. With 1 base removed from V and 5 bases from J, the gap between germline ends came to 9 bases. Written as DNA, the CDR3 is TGTGCCAGCAGCTTAGGAACGTCTAACGAGCAGTACTTC. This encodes CASSLGTSNEQYF.

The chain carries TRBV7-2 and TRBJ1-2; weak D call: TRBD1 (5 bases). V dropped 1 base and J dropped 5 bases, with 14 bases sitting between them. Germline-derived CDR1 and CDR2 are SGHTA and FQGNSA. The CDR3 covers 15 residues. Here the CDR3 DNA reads TGTGCCAGCAGCTTAGGGCAGGGCCCATCGTATGGCTACACCTTC. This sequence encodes CASSLGQGPSYGYTF.